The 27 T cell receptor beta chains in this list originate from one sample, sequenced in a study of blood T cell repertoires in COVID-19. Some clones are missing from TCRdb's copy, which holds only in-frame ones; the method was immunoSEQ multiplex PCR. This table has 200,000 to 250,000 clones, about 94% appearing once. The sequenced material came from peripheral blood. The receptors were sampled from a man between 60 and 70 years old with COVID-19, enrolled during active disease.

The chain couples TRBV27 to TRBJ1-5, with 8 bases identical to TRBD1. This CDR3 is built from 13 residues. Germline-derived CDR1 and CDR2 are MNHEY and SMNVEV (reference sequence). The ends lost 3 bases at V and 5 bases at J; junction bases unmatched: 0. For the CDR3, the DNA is TGTGCCAGCAGTTTGACAGGGGATCAGCCCCAGCATTTT. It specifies CASSLTGDQPQHF.

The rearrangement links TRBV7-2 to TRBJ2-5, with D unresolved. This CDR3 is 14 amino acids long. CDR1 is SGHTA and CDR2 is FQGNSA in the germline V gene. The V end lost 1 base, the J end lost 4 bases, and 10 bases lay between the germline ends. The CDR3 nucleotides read TGTGCCAGCAGCTTAGTGCGGTCAAGAGAGACCCAGTACTTC. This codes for CASSLVRSRETQYF.

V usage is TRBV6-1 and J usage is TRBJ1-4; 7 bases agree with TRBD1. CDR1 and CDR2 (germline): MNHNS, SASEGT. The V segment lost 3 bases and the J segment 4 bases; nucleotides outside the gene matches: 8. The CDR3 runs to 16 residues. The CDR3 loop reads CASSDGKTGINEKLFF. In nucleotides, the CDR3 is TGTGCCAGCAGTGACGGCAAGACAGGGATTAATGAAAAACTGTTTTTT.

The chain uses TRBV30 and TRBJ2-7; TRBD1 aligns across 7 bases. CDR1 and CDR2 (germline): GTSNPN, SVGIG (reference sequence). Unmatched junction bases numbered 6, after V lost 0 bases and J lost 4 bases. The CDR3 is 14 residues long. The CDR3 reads CAWSVQGGGYEQYF. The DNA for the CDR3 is TGTGCCTGGAGTGTACAAGGGGGCGGGTACGAGCAGTACTTC.

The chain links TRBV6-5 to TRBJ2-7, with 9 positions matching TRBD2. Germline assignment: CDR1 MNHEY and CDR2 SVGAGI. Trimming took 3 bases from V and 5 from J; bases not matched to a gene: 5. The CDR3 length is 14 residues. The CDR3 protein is CASSYSGGLNEQYF. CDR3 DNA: TGTGCCAGCAGTTATAGCGGGGGCTTGAACGAGCAGTACTTC.

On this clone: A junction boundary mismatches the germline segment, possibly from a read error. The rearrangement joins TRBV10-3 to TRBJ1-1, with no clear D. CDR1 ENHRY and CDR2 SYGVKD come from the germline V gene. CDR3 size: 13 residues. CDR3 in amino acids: CAISEFSSNLHRF. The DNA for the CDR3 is TGTGCCATCAGTGAGTTTAGCTCCAACCTCCATCGGTTT.

CDR3 nucleotide sequence: TGCGCCAGCAGTCGCACCGGGACAGGGGAGCTAGCTTTCTTT. Amino acids: CASSRTGTGELAFF. The chain employs TRBV10-2 and TRBJ1-1; 10 bases are a match to TRBD1. CDR1 and CDR2 from the germline V gene are WSHSY and SAAADI. The CDR3 contains 14 residues. Trimming removed 5 bases from V and 10 bases from J; junction bases left unmatched: 10.

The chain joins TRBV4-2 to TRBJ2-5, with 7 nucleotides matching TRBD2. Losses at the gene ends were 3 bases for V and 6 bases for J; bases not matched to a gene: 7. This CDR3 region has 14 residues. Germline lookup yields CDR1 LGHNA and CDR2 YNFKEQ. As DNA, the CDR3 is TGTGCCAGCAGCCAGTCGGGAGGCGGACAGACCCAGTACTTC. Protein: CASSQSGGGQTQYF.

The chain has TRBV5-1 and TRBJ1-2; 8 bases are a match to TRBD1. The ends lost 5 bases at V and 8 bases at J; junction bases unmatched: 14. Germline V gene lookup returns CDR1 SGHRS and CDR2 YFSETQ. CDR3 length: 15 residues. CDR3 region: CASRLRTGIGKGYTF. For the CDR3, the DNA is TGCGCCAGCAGACTCAGGACAGGGATAGGAAAAGGCTACACCTTC. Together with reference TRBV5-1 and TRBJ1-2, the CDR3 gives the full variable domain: KAGVTQTPRYLIKTRGQQVTLSCSPISGHRSVSWYQQTPGQGLQFLFEYFSETQRNKGNFPGRFSGRQFSNSRSEMNVSTLELGDSALYLCASRLRTGIGKGYTFGSGTRLTVV.

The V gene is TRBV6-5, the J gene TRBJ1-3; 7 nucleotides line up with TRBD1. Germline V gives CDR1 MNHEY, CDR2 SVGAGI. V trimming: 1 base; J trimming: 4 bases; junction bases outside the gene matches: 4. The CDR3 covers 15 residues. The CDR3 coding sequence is TGTGCCAGCAGTTACTGGGACAGTCGGGGAAACACCATATATTTT. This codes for CASSYWDSRGNTIYF.

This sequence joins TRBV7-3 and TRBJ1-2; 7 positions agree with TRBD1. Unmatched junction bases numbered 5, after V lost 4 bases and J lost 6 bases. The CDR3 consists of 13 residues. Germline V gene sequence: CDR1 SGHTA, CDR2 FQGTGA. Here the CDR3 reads CASSSTGLDGYTF. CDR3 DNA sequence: TGTGCCAGCAGCTCGACAGGGTTAGATGGCTACACCTTC.

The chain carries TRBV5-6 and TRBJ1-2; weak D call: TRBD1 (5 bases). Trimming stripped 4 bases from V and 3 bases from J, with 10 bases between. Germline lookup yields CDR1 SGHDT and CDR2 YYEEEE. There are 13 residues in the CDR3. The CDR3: CASSGDFYYGYTF. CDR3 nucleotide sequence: TGTGCCAGCAGCGGGGACTTTTACTATGGCTACACCTTC.

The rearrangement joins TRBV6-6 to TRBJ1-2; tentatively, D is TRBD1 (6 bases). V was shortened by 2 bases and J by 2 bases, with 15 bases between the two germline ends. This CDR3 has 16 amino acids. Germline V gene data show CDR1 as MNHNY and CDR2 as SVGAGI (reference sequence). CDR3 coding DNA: TGTGCCAGCAGTTACGACCGGGACACCGGCAACTATGGCTACACCTTC. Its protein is CASSYDRDTGNYGYTF.

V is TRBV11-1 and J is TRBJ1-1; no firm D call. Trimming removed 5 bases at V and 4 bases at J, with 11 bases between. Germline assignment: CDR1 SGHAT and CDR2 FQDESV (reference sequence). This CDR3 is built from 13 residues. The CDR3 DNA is TGTGCCAGCAGCGAGCCCGCGGGCACTGAAGCTTTCTTT. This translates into CASSEPAGTEAFF. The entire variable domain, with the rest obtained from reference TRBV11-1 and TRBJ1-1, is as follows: EAEVAQSPRYKITEKSQAVAFWCDPISGHATLYWYRQILGQGPELLVQFQDESVVDDSQLPKDRFSAERLKGVDSTLKIQPAELGDSAMYLCASSEPAGTEAFFGQGTRLTVV.

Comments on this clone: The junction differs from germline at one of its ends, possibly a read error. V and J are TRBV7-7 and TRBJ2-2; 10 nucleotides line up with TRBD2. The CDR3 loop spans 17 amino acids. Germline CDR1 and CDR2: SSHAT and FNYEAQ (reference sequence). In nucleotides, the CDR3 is TGTGCTAGCAGCGCCCCAGCGGGGGGGCTCTACACCGGGGAGCTGTTTTTT. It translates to CASSAPAGGLYTGELFF.

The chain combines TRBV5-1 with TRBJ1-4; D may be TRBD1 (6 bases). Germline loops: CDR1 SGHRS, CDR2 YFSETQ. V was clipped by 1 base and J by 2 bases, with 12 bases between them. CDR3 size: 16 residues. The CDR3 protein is CASSLTGGITNEKLFF. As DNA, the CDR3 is TGCGCCAGCAGCTTGACGGGGGGCATTACTAATGAAAAACTGTTTTTT.

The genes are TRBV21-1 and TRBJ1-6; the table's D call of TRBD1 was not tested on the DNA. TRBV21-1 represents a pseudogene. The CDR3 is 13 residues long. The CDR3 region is CASSDGTGSPLHF. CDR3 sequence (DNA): TGTGCCAGCAGCGACGGGACAGGGTCACCCCTCCACTTT.

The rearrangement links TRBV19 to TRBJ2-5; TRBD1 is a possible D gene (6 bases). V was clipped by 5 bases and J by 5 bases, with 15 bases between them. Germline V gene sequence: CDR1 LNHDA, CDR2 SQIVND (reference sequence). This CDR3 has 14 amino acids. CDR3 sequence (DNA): TGTGCCAGTAGTGTACAGGGTCCGCTCGAGACCCAGTACTTC. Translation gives CASSVQGPLETQYF.

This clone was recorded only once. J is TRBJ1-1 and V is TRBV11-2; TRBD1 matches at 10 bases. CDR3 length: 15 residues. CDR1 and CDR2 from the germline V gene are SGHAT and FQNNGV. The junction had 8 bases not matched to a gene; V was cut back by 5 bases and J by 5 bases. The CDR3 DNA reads TGTGCCAGCAGCCCCCAGACAGGGGGCAAAACTGAAGCTTTCTTT. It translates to CASSPQTGGKTEAFF.

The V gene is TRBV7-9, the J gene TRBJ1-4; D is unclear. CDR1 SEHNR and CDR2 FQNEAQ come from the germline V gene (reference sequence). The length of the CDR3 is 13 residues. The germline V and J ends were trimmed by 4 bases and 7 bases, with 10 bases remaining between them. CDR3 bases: TGTGCCAGCAGCTCCACCGCGAGTGAAAAACTGTTTTTT. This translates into CASSSTASEKLFF.

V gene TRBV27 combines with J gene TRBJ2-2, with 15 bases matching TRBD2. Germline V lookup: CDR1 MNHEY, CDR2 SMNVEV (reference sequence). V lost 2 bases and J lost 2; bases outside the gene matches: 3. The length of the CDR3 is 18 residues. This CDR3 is CASSLLGLAGGNTGELFF. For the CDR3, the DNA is TGTGCCAGCAGTTTACTGGGACTAGCGGGGGGTAACACCGGGGAGCTGTTTTTT.

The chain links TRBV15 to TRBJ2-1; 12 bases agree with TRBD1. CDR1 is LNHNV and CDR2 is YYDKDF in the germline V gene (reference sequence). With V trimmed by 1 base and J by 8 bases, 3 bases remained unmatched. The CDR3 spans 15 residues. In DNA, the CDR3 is TGTGCCACCAGCAGAGCGGGACAGGGGGCCGATGAGCAGTTCTTC. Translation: CATSRAGQGADEQFF.

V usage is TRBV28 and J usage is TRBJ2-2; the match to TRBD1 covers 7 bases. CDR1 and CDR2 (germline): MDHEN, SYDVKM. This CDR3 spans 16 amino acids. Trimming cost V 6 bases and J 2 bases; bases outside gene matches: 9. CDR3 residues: CASRMGQSTNTGELFF. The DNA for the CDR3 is TGTGCCAGCAGAATGGGACAGAGCACAAACACCGGGGAGCTGTTTTTT.

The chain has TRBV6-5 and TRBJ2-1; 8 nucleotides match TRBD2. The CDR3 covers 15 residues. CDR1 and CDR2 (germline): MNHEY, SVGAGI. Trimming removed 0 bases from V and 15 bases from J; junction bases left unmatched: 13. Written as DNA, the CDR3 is TGTGCCAGCAGTTACTCGACCAGCGGGGGCGCCCCCCCGTTCTTC. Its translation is CASSYSTSGGAPPFF.

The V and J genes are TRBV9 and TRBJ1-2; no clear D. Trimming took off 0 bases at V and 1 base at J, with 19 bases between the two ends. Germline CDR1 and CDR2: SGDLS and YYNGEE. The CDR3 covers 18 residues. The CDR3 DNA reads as TGTGCCAGCAGCGTAGATGGCGGTAATCTCCCTTATAACTATGGCTACACCTTC. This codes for CASSVDGGNLPYNYGYTF.

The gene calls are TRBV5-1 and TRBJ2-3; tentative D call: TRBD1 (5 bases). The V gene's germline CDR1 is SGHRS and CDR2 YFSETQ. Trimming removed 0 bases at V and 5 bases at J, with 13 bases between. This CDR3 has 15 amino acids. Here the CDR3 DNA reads TGCGCCAGCAGCTTGGCGACAGCCTTAAGAGATACGCAGTATTTT. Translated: CASSLATALRDTQYF.

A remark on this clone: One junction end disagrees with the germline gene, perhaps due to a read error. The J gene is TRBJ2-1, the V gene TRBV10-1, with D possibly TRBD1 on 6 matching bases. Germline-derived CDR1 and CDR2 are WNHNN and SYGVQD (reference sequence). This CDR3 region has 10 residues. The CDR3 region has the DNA TGCGCCAGCAGATCCAGGGACAAAGTCTTC. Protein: CASRSRDKVF.